The 26 T cell receptor beta chains given below trace back to one sample, sequenced in a study of T cell repertoires in cytomegalovirus infection. TCRdb used MiXCR to reprocess the reads, holding one entry per CDR3 protein. Among around 140,000 distinct CDR3 sequences listed, about 6.3% were seen once. Material for sequencing was PBMCs. The receptors stem from a human donor in good health (CMV status not recorded). Some clones in this sample may be carry-over from other donors' samples.

This clonotype occurred many times. The CDR3 here is CASRDAGAHQPQHF. The DNA for the CDR3 is TGTGCCAGCAGGGATGCAGGGGCGCATCAGCCCCAGCATTTT. The chain combines TRBV2 with TRBJ1-5; D possibly corresponds to TRBD1 (6 bases). CDR1 is SNHLY, CDR2 FYNNEI, per germline. This CDR3 has 14 amino acids. V was clipped by 6 bases and J by 5 bases, with 14 bases between them.

This clonotype was observed at least ten times. This chain links TRBV12-3 or TRBV12-4 with TRBJ1-1; no definite D call. The CDR3 is 15 residues long. Trimming removed 3 bases at V and 1 base at J, with 12 bases between. The CDR3 coding sequence is TGTGCCAGCAGTTTGTACCTGAGGTCGAACACTGAAGCTTTCTTT. Amino acids: CASSLYLRSNTEAFF.

This clonotype was seen ten or more times. The chain employs TRBV28 and TRBJ1-2; D ambiguous. Germline CDR1 is MDHEN and CDR2 is SYDVKM. V was cut by 6 bases and J by 6 bases, with 20 bases left in between. CDR3 length: 15 amino acids. The CDR3 is CASSPVRAEIDGYTF. CDR3 nucleotides: TGTGCCAGCAGCCCCGTTAGGGCCGAAATCGATGGCTACACCTTC.

A few counts support this clonotype. The chain employs TRBV5-1 and TRBJ2-1; D might be TRBD2 (5 bases). V was cut by 0 bases and J by 9 bases, with 7 bases left in between. Germline assignment: CDR1 SGHRS and CDR2 YFSETQ. CDR3 size: 12 residues. DNA of the CDR3: TGCGCCAGCAGCTTGGAAGGGAGTGAGCAGTTCTTC. Its translation is CASSLEGSEQFF. Full variable domain (missing parts from reference TRBV5-1 and TRBJ2-1): KAGVTQTPRYLIKTRGQQVTLSCSPISGHRSVSWYQQTPGQGLQFLFEYFSETQRNKGNFPGRFSGRQFSNSRSEMNVSTLELGDSALYLCASSLEGSEQFFGPGTRLTVL.

This clonotype was recorded many times. The rearrangement uses TRBV6-2 or TRBV6-3 and TRBJ2-5; 8 bases align to TRBD1. Germline CDR1 reads MNHEY; CDR2 reads SVGEGT. The trim removed 2 bases at V and 4 bases at J, leaving 9 bases unmatched. This CDR3 is built from 16 residues. The CDR3 is CASSYPKRTGRETQYF. Here the CDR3 DNA reads TGTGCCAGCAGTTACCCCAAGCGGACAGGGCGAGAGACCCAGTACTTC.

This clonotype was recorded at least ten times. The J gene is TRBJ2-1, the V gene TRBV7-8, with D perhaps matching TRBD1 or TRBD2 (7 bases each). The CDR3 is 16 residues long. Germline lookup yields CDR1 SGHVS and CDR2 FQNEAQ. V lost 2 bases to trimming and J lost 5 bases, with 16 bases between them. In DNA form, the CDR3 reads TGTGCCAGCAGCTTATGGGGGGGACAGTTAGACAATGAGCAGTTCTTC. Residues: CASSLWGGQLDNEQFF.

The table lists this clonotype with many counts. This chain links TRBV7-2 with TRBJ2-5; 7 positions agree with TRBD1. Germline values: CDR1 SGHTA, CDR2 FQGNSA. The V segment lost 0 bases and the J segment 6 bases; nucleotides outside the gene matches: 4. This CDR3 has 14 amino acids. This CDR3 is CASSLADRSQTQYF. The CDR3 bases are TGTGCCAGCAGCTTAGCGGACAGGTCGCAGACCCAGTACTTC.

The chain recombines TRBV11-3 with TRBJ2-2, with 9 bases fitting TRBD2. The CDR3 runs 18 residues. Germline-derived CDR1 and CDR2 are SGHNT and YENEEA. V lost 4 bases, J lost 1 base, and 10 bases stayed unmatched. Here the CDR3 DNA reads TGTGCCAGCAGCTCGCAAGCGGGGGGCCTATGGAACACCGGGGAGCTGTTTTTT. It is translated as CASSSQAGGLWNTGELFF.

This clonotype has only a few counts. The rearrangement links TRBV7-2 to TRBJ2-5, with D tentatively TRBD2 (5 bases). CDR1 and CDR2 (germline): SGHTA, FQGNSA. Deletions cut 3 bases from V and 3 bases from J, with 17 bases between. The CDR3 totals 16 residues. DNA of the CDR3: TGTGCCAGCAGCTTGGACTTGCCCAGATATGAAGAGACCCAGTACTTC. This encodes CASSLDLPRYEETQYF.

The table lists this clonotype with many counts. The rearrangement uses TRBV5-1 and TRBJ2-1; 9 nucleotides line up with TRBD2. Germline loops: CDR1 SGHRS, CDR2 YFSETQ. With 7 bases clipped from V and 4 bases from J, the junction kept 9 bases outside the gene matches. The CDR3 is 15 residues long. CDR3 nucleotide sequence: TGCGCCAGCGGTGGTAGCGGGGGCCGTTACAATGAGCAGTTCTTC. This sequence encodes CASGGSGGRYNEQFF.

Remarks on this clonotype: A much larger clonotype is one base distant, so this may be a read error. The chain combines TRBV6-6 with TRBJ1-1; the D is unclear. Trimming left V 8 bases short and J 4 bases short, with 14 bases between. The CDR3 runs 13 residues. Germline V gene lookup returns CDR1 MNHNY and CDR2 SVGAGI (reference sequence). CDR3: CASPKGLGTEAFF. DNA for the CDR3: TGTGCCAGCCCCAAAGGCCTGGGCACTGAAGCTTTCTTT.

This clonotype was observed at least ten times. V is TRBV29-1 and J is TRBJ2-6; the D is unclear. The CDR3 is 13 amino acids. Germline V CDR1 and CDR2: SQVTM, ANQGSEA. With 5 bases removed from V and 0 bases from J, the gap between germline ends came to 5 bases. CDR3 in amino acids: CSVSTSGANVLTF. The DNA of the CDR3 is TGCAGCGTTTCGACCTCTGGGGCCAACGTCCTGACTTTC.

This clonotype was counted a few times. V and J are TRBV28 and TRBJ2-2; D not certain. The germline CDR1 and CDR2 sequences are MDHEN and SYDVKM. This CDR3 has 12 amino acids. Trimming left V 2 bases short and J 13 bases short, with 11 bases between. In nucleotides, the CDR3 is TGTGCCAGCAGTTTAAATCCGGTTGGGCTGTTTTTT. Encoded protein: CASSLNPVGLFF.

This clonotype has a count of ten or more. The chain carries TRBV2 and TRBJ2-7; perhaps TRBD1 as D (5 bases). CDR1 and CDR2 from the germline V gene are SNHLY and FYNNEI. Deletions cut 1 base from V and 4 bases from J, with 17 bases between. This CDR3 comprises 16 residues. This CDR3 reads CASSEGRGAPGYEQYF. The CDR3 nucleotides read TGTGCCAGCAGTGAAGGGCGTGGGGCGCCTGGGTACGAGCAGTACTTC.

This clonotype appeared a few times. J is TRBJ2-7 and V is TRBV9, with TRBD2 as a possible D gene (5 bases). The V gene lost 3 bases and the J gene lost 7 bases, with 29 bases spanning the gap. CDR3 length equals 18 residues. Germline loops: CDR1 SGDLS, CDR2 YYNGEE. The DNA of the CDR3 is TGTGCCAGCAGCGGCCGGGATAAAAAATTTTCCCAGAGGGAAGAGCAGTACTTC. Amino acids: CASSGRDKKFSQREEQYF.

This clonotype occurred many times. V gene TRBV4-2 combines with J gene TRBJ1-5, with 9 bases identical to TRBD1. V gave up 1 base and J gave up 9 bases; unmatched junction bases: 7. Germline loops: CDR1 LGHNA, CDR2 YNFKEQ. The CDR3 has 15 amino acids. The CDR3 nucleotides read TGTGCCAGCAGCCAAGCTGAGGGACAGGGTCGGCCCCAGCATTTT. This translates into CASSQAEGQGRPQHF.

This sequence joins TRBV2 and TRBJ2-1; D remains ambiguous. V lost 7 bases, J lost 0 bases, and 7 bases lay in between. This CDR3 is built from 13 residues. Germline CDR1 and CDR2: SNHLY and FYNNEI. CDR3 DNA sequence: TGTGCCAGCACCGGAAGCTCCTACAATGAGCAGTTCTTC. Protein: CASTGSSYNEQFF. Supplemented by reference TRBV2 and TRBJ2-1, the full variable domain reads EPEVTQTPSHQVTQMGQEVILRCVPISNHLYFYWYRQILGQKVEFLVSFYNNEISEKSEIFDDQFSVERPDGSNFTLKIRSTKLEDSAMYFCASTGSSYNEQFFGPGTRLTVL.

This clonotype has at least ten counts. V and J are TRBV11-1 and TRBJ2-2; the D is unclear. Germline V gene data show CDR1 as SGHAT and CDR2 as FQDESV (reference sequence). V was cut by 5 bases and J by 5 bases, with 15 bases left in between. The CDR3 runs to 15 residues. The CDR3 DNA follows: TGTGCCAGCAGCCCCCGCGACCTTGGGACCGGGGAGCTGTTTTTT. This sequence encodes CASSPRDLGTGELFF.

This clonotype showed up many times. The V gene is TRBV7-2, the J gene TRBJ2-7; 10 positions agree with TRBD1. The CDR3 length is 15 residues. Trimming took 0 bases from V and 3 from J; bases not matched to a gene: 2. Germline V lookup: CDR1 SGHTA, CDR2 FQGNSA. CDR3 residues: CASSLAGTGVYEQYF. CDR3 in DNA: TGTGCCAGCAGCTTAGCTGGGACAGGGGTCTACGAGCAGTACTTC. The whole variable domain, remainder taken from reference TRBV7-2 and TRBJ2-7, is GAGVSQSPSNKVTEKGKDVELRCDPISGHTALYWYRQSLGQGLEFLIYFQGNSAPDKSGLPSDRFSAERTGGSVSTLTIQRTQQEDSAVYLCASSLAGTGVYEQYFGPGTRLTVT.

The chain carries TRBV7-3 and TRBJ2-3; 7 bases agree with TRBD2. The CDR3 has 14 amino acids. V was clipped by 3 bases and J by 3 bases; unmatched bases: 3. Germline values: CDR1 SGHTA, CDR2 FQGTGA. The CDR3 reads CASSFGGGTDTQYF. CDR3 sequence (DNA): TGTGCCAGCAGCTTTGGGGGAGGGACAGATACGCAGTATTTT.

As DNA, the CDR3 is TGCGCCAGCACGAGGGGCCAGGCAGATACGCAGTATTTT. This codes for CASTRGQADTQYF. The rearrangement links TRBV5-1 to TRBJ2-3; D may be TRBD1 or TRBD2 (5 bases each). This CDR3 region has 13 residues. Per germline, CDR1 SGHRS and CDR2 YFSETQ. V was clipped by 6 bases and J by 4 bases, with 12 bases between them.

This clonotype has at least ten counts. V is TRBV6-1 and J is TRBJ2-7; D not certain. The CDR3 contains 11 residues. Germline V gene data show CDR1 as MNHNS and CDR2 as SASEGT. Deletions cut 5 bases from V and 9 bases from J, with 11 bases between. The CDR3 sequence: CASSPGRRQYF. The DNA for the CDR3 is TGTGCCAGCAGTCCAGGACGCCGGCAGTACTTC.

This clonotype was detected ten times or more. The V call is TRBV28, the J call TRBJ2-5; either TRBD1 or TRBD2 may supply D (6 bases each). Trimming pared 1 base from V and 1 base from J, leaving 19 bases between. The CDR3 is made up of 18 amino acids. Germline V gene data show CDR1 as MDHEN and CDR2 as SYDVKM. The CDR3, as DNA: TGTGCCAGCAGTTTATTGTCCAGAGAGGGGGGAACCCAAGAGACCCAGTACTTC. It codes for CASSLLSREGGTQETQYF.

This clonotype was counted at least ten times. The rearrangement links TRBV7-8 to TRBJ1-5; D gene ambiguous. The CDR3 runs 16 residues. V was pared by 3 bases and J by 4 bases, with 16 bases between. CDR1 is SGHVS and CDR2 is FQNEAQ in the germline V gene. CDR3 DNA sequence: TGTGCCAGCAGCTTCCTCAGACACCAAAGTAATCAGCCCCAGCATTTT. Amino acids: CASSFLRHQSNQPQHF.

The chain combines TRBV12-3 or TRBV12-4 with TRBJ1-2; D uncertain. There are 12 residues in the CDR3. Trimming took 5 bases from V and 7 from J, leaving 11 bases between them. Here the CDR3 reads CASSAPLGGYTF. Here the CDR3 DNA reads TGTGCCAGCAGTGCCCCTCTCGGTGGCTACACCTTC.

This clonotype came up a few times. The chain combines TRBV5-1 with TRBJ1-1; no reliable D call. The CDR3 is made up of 9 amino acids. The V and J ends lost 1 base and 10 bases respectively, with 2 bases between them. In germline, CDR1 is SGHRS, CDR2 YFSETQ. As DNA, the CDR3 is TGCGCCAGCAGCTTGCCAGCTTTCTTT. Protein sequence: CASSLPAFF. The variable domain in full, completed from reference TRBV5-1 and TRBJ1-1, reads KAGVTQTPRYLIKTRGQQVTLSCSPISGHRSVSWYQQTPGQGLQFLFEYFSETQRNKGNFPGRFSGRQFSNSRSEMNVSTLELGDSALYLCASSLPAFFGQGTRLTVV.